The sequence of this T cell receptor (beta chain) was determined in a study of blood T cells in healthy people across ages. A remark on this clonotype: What it binds is unknown.

A second 7 to 11 cycle PCR used barcoded and J-beta primers. Each TCR beta cDNA got a 12-nucleotide random molecular identifier. TCRdb processed the 5' RACE reads anew with MiXCR; each CDR3 protein has one entry. The sample shows over 1,200,000 distinct CDR3 sequences, roughly 60% of them seen only once. Peripheral blood was drawn, approximately 10 milliliters per donor. Study observations and caveats: Changes in expanded clonotypes were possibly confounded, as the CMV status of donors was unknown.

V gave up 5 bases and J gave up 3 bases, with 21 bases separating them. The CDR3 has 16 amino acids. Looked up from germline, CDR1 is DFQATT and CDR2 is SNEGSKA (reference sequence). Sequences were obtained from blood. The chain couples TRBV20-1 to TRBJ2-3; no reliable D call. The sequence was obtained from a young man in good health. This chain's CDR3 is CSALTPKASGTDTQYF. DNA for the CDR3: TGCAGTGCTTTGACACCCAAGGCCTCGGGTACAGATACGCAGTATTTT.